The rows below give T cell receptor beta chains drawn from one sample of a study of shared clonotypes between healthy human individuals. The table came from immunoSEQ multiplex PCR; TCRdb's copy has only in-frame clones and leaves some out. The sample holds about 550,000 clones, less than 97% seen once. The sequenced sample consisted of naive CD8+ T cells sorted from blood. These receptors were obtained from a woman in her thirties in good health. Both conserved end residues are part of each CDR3. Each record gives: clone size, J gene, V gene, D gene, CDR3 length, CDR3 protein, CDR3 DNA. D genes are given only for firm matches. Expanded clones are given a class, and other clones once, few, many or no size at all.

. TRBJ2-7 TRBV7-9 TRBD1 15 CASSLGQGLFYEQYF TGTGCCAGCAGCCTTGGACAGGGGTTATTCTACGAGCAGTACTTC
. TRBJ2-1 TRBV4-1 TRBD1 13 CASSPRGWGEQFF TGCGCCAGCAGCCCCAGGGGGTGGGGCGAGCAGTTCTTC
. TRBJ2-7 TRBV30 TRBD2 14 CAWGGLAGPYEQYF TGTGCCTGGGGAGGACTAGCGGGACCCTACGAGCAGTACTTC
. TRBJ2-7 TRBV18 . 17 CASSPAGQGTLTYEQYF TGTGCCAGCTCACCCGCCGGCCAGGGAACTCTAACCTACGAGCAGTACTTC
. TRBJ2-1 TRBV10-1 TRBD2 14 CASSEGTSVHEQFF TGCGCCAGCAGTGAGGGGACTAGCGTTCATGAGCAGTTCTTC
. TRBJ2-1 TRBV10-3 . 17 CAISGGNWGSSYNEQFF TGTGCCATCAGTGGGGGAAATTGGGGGAGCTCCTACAATGAGCAGTTCTTC
. TRBJ2-5 TRBV30 . 16 CAWSVLEGSRAETQYF TGTGCCTGGAGTGTCTTGGAGGGCTCGCGGGCGGAGACCCAGTACTTC
. TRBJ1-1 TRBV28 . 13 CASSLSPGTEAFF TGTGCCAGCAGTTTGTCTCCCGGCACTGAAGCTTTCTTT
once TRBJ2-7 TRBV5-6 TRBD1 14 CASSLGDSYYEQYF TGTGCCAGCAGCTTGGGGGACAGTTACTACGAGCAGTACTTC
once TRBJ2-3 TRBV28 . 11 CASSLSFPQYF TGTGCCAGCAGTTTAAGCTTTCCGCAGTATTTT
once TRBJ2-2 TRBV6-5 . 16 CASSYSFPRVTGELFF TGTGCCAGCAGTTACTCGTTTCCCAGGGTTACCGGGGAGCTGTTTTTT
. TRBJ1-3 TRBV7-2 . 15 CASSLGRGLGNTIYF TGTGCCAGCAGCTTAGGTCGAGGGCTCGGAAACACCATATATTTT
. TRBJ2-7 TRBV11-2 . 15 CASSPTLHVGYEQYF TGTGCCAGCAGTCCAACCCTCCACGTGGGCTACGAGCAGTACTTC
. TRBJ2-5 TRBV27 . 14 CASSLGTLGETQYF TGTGCCAGCAGTTTAGGGACCCTGGGAGAGACCCAGTACTTC
. TRBJ2-5 TRBV6-5 TRBD1 15 CASSPRDRGQETQYF TGTGCCAGCAGTCCCCGGGACAGGGGGCAAGAGACCCAGTACTTC
. TRBJ2-3 TRBV28 . 15 CASSLVAASTDTQYF TGTGCCAGCAGTTTGGTAGCGGCGAGCACAGATACGCAGTATTTT
. TRBJ1-1 TRBV5-4 . 14 CASSVHSGGTEAFF TGTGCCAGCAGCGTGCACAGCGGGGGAACTGAAGCTTTCTTT
. TRBJ1-5 TRBV15 . 16 CATSRESAGSNQPQHF TGTGCCACCAGCAGAGAATCGGCAGGTAGCAATCAGCCCCAGCATTTT
. TRBJ2-1 TRBV6-5 . 15 CASSYRTAIYNEQFF TGTGCCAGCAGTTACAGGACAGCAATTTACAATGAGCAGTTCTTC
. TRBJ2-7 TRBV25-1 . 12 CASEGETYEQYF TGTGCCAGTGAGGGGGAAACCTACGAGCAGTACTTC
. TRBJ2-1 TRBV4-1 . 17 CASSHPVESGSYNEQFF TGCGCCAGCAGCCACCCTGTGGAGAGCGGCTCCTACAATGAGCAGTTCTTC
once TRBJ2-2 TRBV7-9 . 15 CASTPWVSRPGELFF TGTGCCAGCACCCCATGGGTGTCGCGTCCCGGGGAGCTGTTTTTT
once TRBJ2-2 TRBV13 . 15 CASSYRSEGSGELFF TGTGCCAGCAGCTACAGGTCTGAGGGTTCCGGGGAGCTGTTTTTT
. TRBJ1-4 TRBV9 TRBD1 15 CASSVEGTGVEKLFF TGTGCCAGCAGCGTAGAGGGGACAGGGGTGGAAAAACTGTTTTTT
. TRBJ2-1 TRBV4-1 TRBD2 18 CASSYLAGGDFSYNEQFF TGCGCCAGCAGCTACCTAGCGGGAGGGGATTTCTCCTACAATGAGCAGTTCTTC
once TRBJ1-1 TRBV5-1 . 16 CASSYEEGLLGTEAFF TGCGCCAGCAGCTATGAAGAGGGACTGTTGGGCACTGAAGCTTTCTTT
. TRBJ2-1 TRBV5-5 . 12 CASTNPGNEQFF TGTGCCAGCACTAACCCTGGGAATGAGCAGTTCTTC
. TRBJ1-1 TRBV7-9 . 14 CASSPARVRGEAFF TGTGCCAGCAGCCCGGCCAGGGTTAGAGGGGAAGCTTTCTTT
. TRBJ2-1 TRBV5-1 TRBD1 17 CASSSDRTGSSYNEQFF TGCGCCAGCAGCTCAGATAGGACAGGGAGCTCCTACAATGAGCAGTTCTTC
. TRBJ1-1 TRBV7-9 . 10 CASSRSEAFF TGTGCCAGCAGCCGATCCGAAGCTTTCTTT
. TRBJ1-4 TRBV5-1 TRBD1 16 CASSEGQGAANEKLFF TGCGCCAGCAGCGAGGGACAGGGGGCGGCTAATGAAAAACTGTTTTTT
once TRBJ2-7 TRBV27 TRBD1 13 CASTVTGRNEQYF TGTGCCAGCACCGTGACAGGGAGAAACGAGCAGTACTTC
. TRBJ2-7 TRBV15 . 11 CATRGSHEQYF TGTGCCACCCGCGGATCCCACGAGCAGTACTTC
. TRBJ2-1 TRBV7-3 TRBD2 15 CASSLTGGLMNEQFF TGTGCCAGCAGCTTAACCGGGGGGTTGATGAATGAGCAGTTCTTC
once TRBJ2-2 TRBV15 TRBD2 16 CATSRTSGRATGELFF TGTGCCACCAGCAGGACTAGCGGGAGGGCCACCGGGGAGCTGTTTTTT
. TRBJ2-1 TRBV28 . 15 CASSLTSKGLNEQFF TGTGCCAGCAGTTTAACTAGCAAGGGACTGAATGAGCAGTTCTTC
. TRBJ2-6 TRBV27 TRBD2 19 CASSLSASGSFTGANVLTF TGTGCCAGCAGTTTATCAGCTAGCGGGAGCTTCACTGGGGCCAACGTCCTGACTTTC
. TRBJ2-5 TRBV28 . 16 CASSPPGAGSMLAQYF TGTGCCAGCAGTCCCCCGGGGGCGGGCTCTATGCTGGCCCAGTACTTC
. TRBJ2-1 TRBV14 . 15 CASSPRSRRYNEQFF TGTGCCAGCAGCCCCCGGTCTCGGCGATACAATGAGCAGTTCTTC
. TRBJ2-7 TRBV5-4 . 15 CASSLANSPSYEQYF TGTGCCAGCAGCTTGGCTAACAGCCCCAGCTACGAGCAGTACTTC
. TRBJ1-4 TRBV6-1 TRBD1 18 CASRERQGLRATNEKLFF TGTGCCAGCAGAGAAAGACAGGGTTTACGGGCAACTAATGAAAAACTGTTTTTT
. TRBJ2-7 TRBV13 . 15 CASSLGGVGAYEQYF TGTGCCAGCAGCTTAGGAGGGGTGGGGGCCTACGAGCAGTACTTC
. TRBJ2-5 TRBV5-6 . 12 CASSSLGGPLYF TGTGCCAGCAGCTCCTTAGGGGGGCCTCTGTACTTC
. TRBJ1-2 TRBV5-1 . 15 CASSPDLADSGGYTF TGCGCCAGCAGCCCGGACCTTGCGGATTCCGGGGGCTACACCTTC
. TRBJ2-3 TRBV10-1 . 13 CASSNGRTDTQYF TGCGCCAGCAGTAATGGACGTACAGATACGCAGTATTTT
. TRBJ1-1 TRBV9 . 15 CASSVKVSPPTEAFF TGTGCCAGCAGCGTTAAGGTCTCCCCCCCCACTGAAGCTTTCTTT
. TRBJ2-1 TRBV10-2 . 16 CASSDGITLTGNEQFF TGCGCCAGCAGTGATGGGATTACTCTTACGGGGAATGAGCAGTTCTTC
. TRBJ1-4 TRBV25-1 TRBD1 15 CASSAGQGLNEKLFF TGTGCCAGCAGCGCCGGACAGGGTCTTAATGAAAAACTGTTTTTT
. TRBJ2-1 TRBV4-2 . 14 CASSQEQGYNEQFF TGTGCCAGCAGCCAAGAACAGGGATACAATGAGCAGTTCTTC
. TRBJ2-1 TRBV19 TRBD2 13 CASSPTSPERQFF TGTGCCAGTAGCCCGACTAGCCCAGAGCGGCAGTTCTTC
. TRBJ2-5 TRBV19 TRBD2 15 CASSPSGSHQETQYF TGTGCCAGTAGTCCTAGCGGGAGTCATCAAGAGACCCAGTACTTC
. TRBJ2-7 TRBV27 . 13 CASSPRGLSEQYF TGTGCCAGCAGTCCAAGGGGTTTGTCCGAGCAGTACTTC
once TRBJ1-1 TRBV15 . 14 CATSQPIVGSEAFF TGTGCCACCAGCCAACCAATCGTAGGTTCTGAAGCTTTCTTT
. TRBJ2-5 TRBV6-6 . 15 CASSYPDSGEETQYF TGTGCCAGCAGTTACCCTGACTCGGGGGAAGAGACCCAGTACTTC
. TRBJ1-2 TRBV19 TRBD1 14 CASGLLGTGSDYTF TGTGCCAGTGGCTTATTGGGGACAGGGTCTGACTACACCTTC